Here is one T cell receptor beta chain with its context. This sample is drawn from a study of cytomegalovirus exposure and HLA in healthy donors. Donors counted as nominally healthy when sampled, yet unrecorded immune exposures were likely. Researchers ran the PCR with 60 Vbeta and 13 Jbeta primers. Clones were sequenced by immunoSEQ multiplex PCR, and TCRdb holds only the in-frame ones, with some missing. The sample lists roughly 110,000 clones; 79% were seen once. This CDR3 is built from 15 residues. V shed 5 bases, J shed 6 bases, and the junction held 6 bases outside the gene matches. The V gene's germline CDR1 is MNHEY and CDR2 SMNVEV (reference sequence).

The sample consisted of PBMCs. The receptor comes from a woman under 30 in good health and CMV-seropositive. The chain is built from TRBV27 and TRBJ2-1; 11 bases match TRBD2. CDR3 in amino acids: CASSLLAGEVNEQFF. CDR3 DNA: TGTGCCAGCAGTCTACTAGCGGGGGAGGTCAATGAGCAGTTCTTC.